One sample yielded the 29 T cell receptor beta chains listed below, sequenced in a study of T-cell memory formation after mild COVID-19. TCRdb processed the 5' RACE reads anew with MiXCR; each CDR3 protein has one entry. This table has fewer than 150,000 distinct CDR3 sequences, approximately 5.9% appearing once. The sequenced sample consisted of PBMCs or a T cell subset sorted from them (not recorded which). The source of these receptors is an adult woman who had mild COVID-19 (a few samples of this study predate the infection). Cell type and time point are not known.

This clonotype was observed many times. The chain links TRBV20-1 to TRBJ2-7; D is perhaps TRBD2 (6 bases). In germline, CDR1 is DFQATT, CDR2 SNEGSKA (reference sequence). The CDR3 is 15 residues long. V was shortened by 5 bases and J by 0 bases, with 17 bases between the two germline ends. The CDR3 protein is CSAPPAGSYSYEQYF. As DNA, the CDR3 is TGCAGTGCTCCCCCGGCGGGATCATACTCCTACGAGCAGTACTTC.

This clonotype was recorded a few times. The chain links TRBV30 to TRBJ1-1; D remains ambiguous. Germline CDR1 is GTSNPN and CDR2 is SVGIG (reference sequence). This CDR3 comprises 13 residues. The V end was cut by 0 bases, the J end by 5 bases, with 10 bases between. Written as DNA, the CDR3 is TGTGCCTGGAGTGTAAGAGTTGGGACTGAAGCTTTCTTT. Translated, it gives CAWSVRVGTEAFF.

This clonotype was recorded a few times. This chain uses TRBV20-1 with TRBJ2-3; 9 nucleotides align to TRBD2. Germline CDR1 reads DFQATT; CDR2 reads SNEGSKA (reference sequence). The J segment lost 2 bases and the V segment lost 6 bases, leaving 9 bases of the junction unmatched. The CDR3 loop spans 15 amino acids. The chain's CDR3 is CSALPIAGATDTQYF. CDR3 bases: TGCAGTGCCCTCCCCATAGCGGGGGCCACAGATACGCAGTATTTT.

This clonotype was counted many times. This sequence joins TRBV6-5 and TRBJ1-1; 8 bases agree with TRBD1. Per the germline V gene, CDR1 is MNHEY and CDR2 is SVGAGI. The CDR3 is made up of 18 amino acids. V trimming: 0 bases; J trimming: 1 base; junction bases outside the gene matches: 10. The CDR3 loop reads CASSYSAGQGPRNTEAFF. DNA for the CDR3: TGTGCCAGCAGTTACTCGGCTGGACAGGGCCCGAGGAACACTGAAGCTTTCTTT.

This clonotype was counted between two and nine times. The chain is built from TRBV25-1 and TRBJ2-7, with D perhaps TRBD2 (5 bases). Germline V gene data show CDR1 as MGHDK and CDR2 as SYGVNS. V was shortened by 7 bases and J by 4 bases, with 11 bases between the two germline ends. The CDR3 runs to 12 residues. CDR3: CASTEGLYEQYF. CDR3 DNA: TGTGCCAGCACCGAGGGTCTTTACGAGCAGTACTTC.

This chain uses TRBV5-6 with TRBJ2-7; a possible D gene is TRBD1 (6 bases). The germline gives CDR1 SGHDT, CDR2 YYEEEE. V was shortened by 1 base and J by 5 bases, with 13 bases between the two germline ends. This CDR3 comprises 14 residues. In nucleotides, the CDR3 is TGTGCCAGCAGCTTGTATCGCAGGGGTAACGAGCAGTACTTC. Protein product: CASSLYRRGNEQYF.

V is TRBV5-1 and J is TRBJ1-1; D is perhaps TRBD1 (5 bases). Germline CDR1 SGHRS, CDR2 YFSETQ. The germline V and J ends were trimmed by 7 bases and 0 bases, with 16 bases remaining between them. This CDR3 spans 15 amino acids. CDR3 DNA: TGCGCCAGCCGGGATGGGGACGGCATGAACACTGAAGCTTTCTTT. As protein: CASRDGDGMNTEAFF.

This clonotype was observed a handful of times. This rearrangement joins TRBV18 to TRBJ2-7; TRBD2 matches at 10 bases. This CDR3 spans 15 amino acids. Trimming at V came to 6 bases and at J to 5 bases, leaving 10 bases not matched to a gene. Germline CDR1 and CDR2: KGHSH and LQKENI. The CDR3 spells CASSSRGTSAHEQYF. The CDR3 DNA reads TGTGCCAGCTCGTCCCGCGGGACTAGCGCCCACGAGCAGTACTTC.

There are a few counts of this clonotype. This chain connects TRBV7-9 to TRBJ2-5; TRBD1 agrees at 10 bases. J gave up 5 bases and V 1 base, and 10 bases lay outside the gene matches. This CDR3 region has 17 residues. The V gene's germline CDR1 is SEHNR and CDR2 FQNEAQ (reference sequence). This CDR3 reads CASSLGRRDRGVETQYF. CDR3 coding DNA: TGTGCCAGCAGCTTAGGGCGGCGGGACAGGGGCGTCGAGACCCAGTACTTC.

In this sample, this clonotype turned up a few times. V usage is TRBV6-6 and J usage is TRBJ1-2; no definite D call. The CDR3 loop spans 12 amino acids. Trimming stripped 3 bases from V and 5 bases from J, with 7 bases between. The germline CDR1 and CDR2 sequences are MNHNY and SVGAGI (reference sequence). The CDR3 protein is CASSYGEYGYTF. The CDR3 DNA sequence: TGTGCCAGCAGTTATGGGGAGTATGGCTACACCTTC.

This clonotype was observed a handful of times. This chain uses TRBV12-3 or TRBV12-4 with TRBJ2-5; TRBD2 matches 8 bases. The CDR3 extends over 15 amino acids. The ends lost 5 bases at V and 5 bases at J; junction bases unmatched: 10. For the CDR3, the DNA is TGTGCCAGCAGTAGAGCGGGGGAACCCCGGGAGACCCAGTACTTC. Translated: CASSRAGEPRETQYF.

This clonotype was counted between two and nine times. This chain joins TRBV11-3 and TRBJ2-3; D unclear. The ends were cut back, 5 bases at V and 6 bases at J, with 9 bases in the middle. The CDR3 consists of 12 residues. Germline-derived CDR1 and CDR2 are SGHNT and YENEEA. The CDR3 here is CASSRRADTQYF. CDR3 sequence (DNA): TGTGCCAGCAGCCGTCGCGCGGATACGCAGTATTTT.

This clonotype was counted many times. This chain uses TRBV12-3 or TRBV12-4 with TRBJ2-7; maybe TRBD1 (6 bases). The CDR3 has 14 amino acids. The V gene lost 3 bases and the J gene lost 2 bases, with 11 bases spanning the gap. CDR3 coding DNA: TGTGCCAGCAGTTTGATGACAGGCCCCTACGAGCAGTACTTC. Amino acids: CASSLMTGPYEQYF.

The chain uses TRBV4-1 and TRBJ2-4; weak D call: TRBD1 (6 bases). The CDR3 length is 18 residues. CDR1 and CDR2 from the germline V gene are MGHRA and YSYEKL. V lost 2 bases and J lost 0, with 17 bases in between. CDR3 sequence reads: CASSQPLGAVRAKNIQYF. The CDR3 coding sequence is TGCGCCAGCAGCCAACCTTTGGGGGCAGTCAGAGCCAAAAACATTCAGTACTTC.

This clonotype has more than one count but fewer than ten. V and J are TRBV6-1 and TRBJ2-2; TRBD2 matches at 9 bases. This CDR3 has 15 residues. The J segment lost 4 bases and the V segment lost 10 bases, leaving 10 bases of the junction unmatched. The germline V gene encodes CDR1 MNHNS and CDR2 SASEGT. The CDR3 nucleotides are TGTGCCACAATTTGGCGGGAGGGCCCCACCGGGGAGCTGTTTTTT. Translating it yields CATIWREGPTGELFF.

This clonotype showed up just a few times. The chain couples TRBV12-3 or TRBV12-4 to TRBJ2-7, with TRBD2 matching over 7 bases. The CDR3 contains 14 residues. Unmatched junction bases numbered 3, after V lost 1 base and J lost 3 bases. CDR3 nucleotides: TGTGCCAGCAGTTTAGGGGGGGGAGGCTACGAGCAGTACTTC. Encoded protein: CASSLGGGGYEQYF.

Here the CDR3 reads CASSSNRGEQYF. CDR3 in DNA: TGTGCCAGCAGCTCTAACAGGGGTGAGCAGTACTTC. The chain recombines TRBV7-9 with TRBJ2-7, with TRBD1 matching over 7 bases. This CDR3 region has 12 residues. Germline assignment: CDR1 SEHNR and CDR2 FQNEAQ (reference sequence). V shed 4 bases, J shed 7 bases, and the junction held 4 bases outside the gene matches.

This clonotype was picked up many times. The chain is built from TRBV15 and TRBJ1-6, with D hard to call. CDR1 is LNHNV and CDR2 is YYDKDF in the germline V gene (reference sequence). The CDR3 contains 13 residues. Trimming cost V 5 bases and J 7 bases, with 9 bases left between them. CDR3 nucleotide sequence: TGTGCCACCAGCTTTAGGACCAATTCACCCCTCCACTTT. It specifies CATSFRTNSPLHF.

The J gene is TRBJ1-2, the V gene TRBV24-1; maybe TRBD1 (5 bases). Germline CDR1 is KGHDR and CDR2 is SFDVKD. Trimming shortened V by 1 base and J by 11 bases, and 7 bases separated the two germline ends. This CDR3 comprises 11 residues. The CDR3 nucleotides are TGTGCCACCAGTGATTTCGGGGGATACACCTTC. It specifies CATSDFGGYTF.

This clonotype was seen repeatedly, ten times or more. The chain carries TRBV7-2 and TRBJ1-4; 9 nucleotides line up with TRBD1. V dropped 4 bases and J dropped 7; count of bases not matched to a gene: 10. Germline CDR1 and CDR2: SGHTA and FQGNSA. The CDR3 runs to 16 residues. The CDR3 loop reads CASSSQQGARSEKLFF. The CDR3 nucleotides are TGTGCCAGCAGCTCGCAACAGGGGGCGCGCAGTGAAAAACTGTTTTTT.

The chain joins TRBV24-1 to TRBJ2-5; D not resolved. The V and J ends lost 5 bases and 4 bases respectively, with 10 bases between them. Germline-derived CDR1 and CDR2 are KGHDR and SFDVKD. This CDR3 spans 13 amino acids. In DNA form, the CDR3 reads TGTGCCACCAGTGTCTGGGGAACAGAGACCCAGTACTTC. This gives the protein CATSVWGTETQYF.

CDR3 sequence: CASSVRGKANYGYTF. CDR3 coding DNA: TGTGCCAGCAGCGTCAGGGGGAAGGCTAACTATGGCTACACCTTC. V and J are TRBV7-8 and TRBJ1-2; TRBD1 agrees at 7 bases. CDR1 is SGHVS and CDR2 is FQNEAQ in the germline V gene. This CDR3 spans 15 amino acids. V was clipped by 5 bases and J by 0 bases; unmatched bases: 6.

This clonotype was observed a few times. The CDR3 DNA follows: TGTGCCAGCAGGTCGGGACAGGGGATAGATACGCAGTATTTT. Its protein product is CASRSGQGIDTQYF. This chain links TRBV28 with TRBJ2-3, with 10 bases that match TRBD1. The CDR3 is made up of 14 amino acids. Germline assignment: CDR1 MDHEN and CDR2 SYDVKM. V lost 6 bases, J lost 5 bases, and 5 bases stayed unmatched.

A few counts support this clonotype. CDR3 in amino acids: CASSGDRGSSTEAFF. CDR3 in DNA: TGCGCCAGCAGCGGGGACAGGGGGTCATCCACTGAAGCTTTCTTT. V and J are TRBV5-1 and TRBJ1-1; 11 bases align to TRBD1. Germline CDR1 SGHRS, CDR2 YFSETQ. J gave up 4 bases and V 4 bases, and 6 bases lay outside the gene matches. The CDR3 is made up of 15 amino acids.

CDR3 nucleotides: TGTGCCAGCAGCCCTTCCCCTGGATGGGGGGCGTCCCAAGAGACCCAGTACTTC. It is translated as CASSPSPGWGASQETQYF. The V call is TRBV5-5, the J call TRBJ2-5; D is perhaps TRBD1 or TRBD2 (6 bases each). The CDR3 is made up of 18 amino acids. Trimming left V 4 bases short and J 1 base short, with 23 bases between. Germline V gives CDR1 SGHKS, CDR2 YYEKEE (reference sequence).

The chain couples TRBV6-1 to TRBJ2-7; D might be TRBD2 (7 bases). Germline assignment: CDR1 MNHNS and CDR2 SASEGT. The CDR3 is made up of 14 amino acids. V dropped 7 bases and J dropped 3 bases, with 16 bases sitting between them. This CDR3 reads CASTGGATYYEQYF. As DNA, the CDR3 is TGTGCCAGCACGGGGGGCGCGACGTACTACGAGCAGTACTTC.

This clonotype was found many times. The chain combines TRBV3-1 with TRBJ2-5; 7 bases map to TRBD1. Germline V gene sequence: CDR1 LGHDT, CDR2 YNNKEL (reference sequence). The CDR3 loop spans 14 amino acids. V shed 2 bases, J shed 4 bases, and the junction held 4 bases outside the gene matches. CDR3 sequence: CASSQLSGGETQYF. The CDR3, as DNA: TGTGCCAGCAGCCAATTATCAGGGGGAGAGACCCAGTACTTC.

A few counts support this clonotype. The chain carries TRBV6-5 and TRBJ2-2; 9 bases agree with TRBD1. There are 14 residues in the CDR3. Germline V lookup: CDR1 MNHEY, CDR2 SVGAGI. J was trimmed by 7 bases and V by 2 bases; bases with no gene match: 2. Here the CDR3 DNA reads TGTGCCAGCAGTTACGACAGGGGGGACGGGGAGCTGTTTTTT. Translating it yields CASSYDRGDGELFF.

This clonotype occurred many times. The chain recombines TRBV20-1 with TRBJ2-7; the match to TRBD2 covers 8 bases. Germline V CDR1 and CDR2: DFQATT, SNEGSKA (reference sequence). The CDR3 totals 13 residues. J gave up 6 bases and V 2 bases, and 6 bases lay outside the gene matches. The CDR3 nucleotides are TGCAGTGCTAGAAACTCCGGGACTAGCGAGCAGTACTTC. Its translation is CSARNSGTSEQYF.